This T cell receptor beta chain is drawn from a study of blood T cell repertoires in COVID-19. The CDR3 consists of 15 residues. Germline lookup yields CDR1 SGHDT and CDR2 YYEEEE. Between the trimmed V and J ends, which lost 0 bases and 4 bases, there was a span of 11 bases. Libraries were prepared by immunoSEQ multiplex PCR; TCRdb keeps only in-frame clonotypes and omits some of them. The sample carries about 180,000 clones, about 81% recorded once. The genes are TRBV5-6 and TRBJ1-3, with D uncertain. This sequence was found in a woman over 75 with COVID-19, enrolled during active disease. Sequences were obtained from peripheral blood. CDR3 DNA sequence: TGTGCCAGCAGCTTGGCCACGGGTCGGGGAAACACCATATATTTT. As protein: CASSLATGRGNTIYF.